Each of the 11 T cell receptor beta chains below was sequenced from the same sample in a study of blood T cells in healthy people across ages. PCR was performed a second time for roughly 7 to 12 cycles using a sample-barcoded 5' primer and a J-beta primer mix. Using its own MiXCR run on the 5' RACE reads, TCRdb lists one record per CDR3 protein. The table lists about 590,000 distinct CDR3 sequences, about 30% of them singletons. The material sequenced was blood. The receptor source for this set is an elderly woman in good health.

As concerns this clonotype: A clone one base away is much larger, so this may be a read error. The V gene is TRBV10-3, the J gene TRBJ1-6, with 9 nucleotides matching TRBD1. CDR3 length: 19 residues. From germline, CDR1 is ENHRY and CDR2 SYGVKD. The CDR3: CAISEQRTGESSYNSPPHF. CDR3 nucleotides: TGTGCCATCAGTGAACAGCGGACAGGGGAGAGCTCCTATAATTCACCCCCCCACTTT.

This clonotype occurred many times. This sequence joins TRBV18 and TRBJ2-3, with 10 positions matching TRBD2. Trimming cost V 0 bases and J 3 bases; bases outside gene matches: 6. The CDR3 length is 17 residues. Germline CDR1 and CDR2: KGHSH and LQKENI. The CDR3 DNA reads TGTGCCAGCTCACCACCGGGCGGGACTAGCGAGACAGATACGCAGTATTTT. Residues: CASSPPGGTSETDTQYF.

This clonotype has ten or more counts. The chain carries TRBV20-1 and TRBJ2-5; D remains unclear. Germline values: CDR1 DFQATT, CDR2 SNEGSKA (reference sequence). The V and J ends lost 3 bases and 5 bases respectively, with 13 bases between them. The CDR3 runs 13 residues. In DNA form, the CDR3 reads TGCAGTGCTAGTTCTGGGTACGGTGAGACCCAGTACTTC. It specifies CSASSGYGETQYF.

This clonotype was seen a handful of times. CDR3 coding DNA: TGTGCCAGCAGTGAGGCGGGGGAGTCCTACGAGCAGTACTTC. As protein: CASSEAGESYEQYF. The chain couples TRBV25-1 to TRBJ2-7; 7 bases are shared with TRBD2. Unmatched junction bases numbered 3, after V lost 3 bases and J lost 1 base. The CDR3 contains 14 residues. CDR1 is MGHDK and CDR2 is SYGVNS in the germline V gene.

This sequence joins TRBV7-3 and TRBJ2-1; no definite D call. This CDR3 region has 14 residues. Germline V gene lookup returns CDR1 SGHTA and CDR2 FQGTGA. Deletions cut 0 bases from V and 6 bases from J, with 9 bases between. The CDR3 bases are TGTGCCAGCAGCTTAACTGGTCCTGGCAATGAGCAGTTCTTC. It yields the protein CASSLTGPGNEQFF. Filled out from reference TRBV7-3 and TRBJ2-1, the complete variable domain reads GAGVSQTPSNKVTEKGKYVELRCDPISGHTALYWYRQSLGQGPEFLIYFQGTGAADDSGLPNDRFFAVRPEGSVSTLKIQRTERGDSAVYLCASSLTGPGNEQFFGPGTRLTVL.

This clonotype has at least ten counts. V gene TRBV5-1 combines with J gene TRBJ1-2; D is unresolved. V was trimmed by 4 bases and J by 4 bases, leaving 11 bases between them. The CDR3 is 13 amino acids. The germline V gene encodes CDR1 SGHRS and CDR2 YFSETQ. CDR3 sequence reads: CASSTDGAYGYTF. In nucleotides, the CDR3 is TGCGCCAGCAGCACGGACGGTGCCTATGGCTACACCTTC. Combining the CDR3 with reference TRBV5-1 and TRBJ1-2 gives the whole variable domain KAGVTQTPRYLIKTRGQQVTLSCSPISGHRSVSWYQQTPGQGLQFLFEYFSETQRNKGNFPGRFSGRQFSNSRSEMNVSTLELGDSALYLCASSTDGAYGYTFGSGTRLTVV.

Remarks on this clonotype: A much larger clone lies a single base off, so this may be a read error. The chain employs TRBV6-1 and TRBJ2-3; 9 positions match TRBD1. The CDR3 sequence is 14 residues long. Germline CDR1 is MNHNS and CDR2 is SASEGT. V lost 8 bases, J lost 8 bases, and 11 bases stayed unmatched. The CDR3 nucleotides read TGTGCCAGCTCTCGGGACAGGGTAGTAGGTACGCAGTATTTT. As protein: CASSRDRVVGTQYF.

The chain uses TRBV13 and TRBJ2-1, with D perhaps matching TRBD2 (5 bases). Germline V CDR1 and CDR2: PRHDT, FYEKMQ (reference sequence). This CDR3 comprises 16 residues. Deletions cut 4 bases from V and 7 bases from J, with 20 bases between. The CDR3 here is CASSSPSIDRRNEQFF. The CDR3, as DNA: TGTGCCAGCAGCTCCCCGTCGATCGATCGGAGGAATGAGCAGTTCTTC. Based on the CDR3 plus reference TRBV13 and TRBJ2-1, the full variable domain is AAGVIQSPRHLIKEKRETATLKCYPIPRHDTVYWYQQGPGQDPQFLISFYEKMQSDKGSIPDRFSAQQFSDYHSELNMSSLELGDSALYFCASSSPSIDRRNEQFFGPGTRLTVL.

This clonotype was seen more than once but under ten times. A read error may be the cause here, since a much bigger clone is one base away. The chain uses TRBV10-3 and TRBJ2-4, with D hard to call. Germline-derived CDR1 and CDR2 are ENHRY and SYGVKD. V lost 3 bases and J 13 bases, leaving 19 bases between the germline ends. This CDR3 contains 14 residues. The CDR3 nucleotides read TGTGCCATCAGTGACCCTCGACCCTCTGGTGAGCAGTACTTC. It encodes CAISDPRPSGEQYF.

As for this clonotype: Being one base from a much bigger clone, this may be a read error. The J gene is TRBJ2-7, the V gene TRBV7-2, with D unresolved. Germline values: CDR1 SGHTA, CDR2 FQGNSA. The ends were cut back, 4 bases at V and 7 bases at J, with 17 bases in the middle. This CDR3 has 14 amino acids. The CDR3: CASSSGDSRDEQYF. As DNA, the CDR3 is TGTGCCAGCAGCTCTGGCGATTCAAGGGATGAGCAGTACTTC.

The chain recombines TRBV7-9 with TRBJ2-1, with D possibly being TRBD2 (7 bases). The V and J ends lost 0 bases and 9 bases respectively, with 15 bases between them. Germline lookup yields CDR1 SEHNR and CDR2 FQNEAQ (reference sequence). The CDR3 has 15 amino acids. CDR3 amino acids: CASSLAWRGGTEQFF. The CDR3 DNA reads TGTGCCAGCAGCTTAGCGTGGAGGGGGGGCACTGAGCAGTTCTTC.